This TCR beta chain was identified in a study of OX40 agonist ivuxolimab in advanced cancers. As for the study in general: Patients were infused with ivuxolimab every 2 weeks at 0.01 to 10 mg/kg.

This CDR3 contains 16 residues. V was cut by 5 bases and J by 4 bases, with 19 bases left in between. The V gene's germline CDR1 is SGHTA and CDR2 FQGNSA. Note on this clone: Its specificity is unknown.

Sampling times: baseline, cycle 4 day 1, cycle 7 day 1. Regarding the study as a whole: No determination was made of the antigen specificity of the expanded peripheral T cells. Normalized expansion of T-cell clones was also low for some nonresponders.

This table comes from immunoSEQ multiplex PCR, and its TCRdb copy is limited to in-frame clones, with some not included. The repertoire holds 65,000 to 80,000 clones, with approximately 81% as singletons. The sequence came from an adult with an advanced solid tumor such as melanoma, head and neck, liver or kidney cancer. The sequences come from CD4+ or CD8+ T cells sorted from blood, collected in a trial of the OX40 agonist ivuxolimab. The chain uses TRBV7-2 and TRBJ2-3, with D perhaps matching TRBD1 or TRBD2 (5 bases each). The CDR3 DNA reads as TGTGCCAGCAGCGCCCACTTTGGACTCAGGGCAGATACGCAGTATTTT. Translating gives CASSAHFGLRADTQYF.